Reported below is one TCR beta chain. Its antigen is currently not known. No base-level quality is on record; no much larger clone is a single base apart. These data are taken from a study of cytomegalovirus exposure and HLA in healthy donors (dated by TCRdb to about 2017). About the full investigation: An earlier analysis of some 600 of the donors reported about 280 Gb of sequence data and 95 million to 130 million unique TCR beta sequences obtained from around 190 million T cells. Around 330 gigabases of sequencing data and 70 million to 100 million unique TCR sequences made up an early release that covered about 640 HLA-typed donors. Among the roughly 410 genotyped donors, under 90% belonged to the genetic ancestry cluster associated with self-reported Caucasian donors. The study aimed to test whether cataloging public T cell receptors could reveal signatures of past pathogen exposure. The T cell repertoires of around 730 subjects were profiled by immunosequencing and related to cytomegalovirus serostatus. Along with the approximately 620-subject first cohort, a separate validation cohort of over a hundred different subjects was used. To predict cytomegalovirus infection status, the study combined high-throughput TCR immunosequencing, statistical association of individual TCRs with disease status, and machine learning. A later analysis re-analyzed previously published TCR beta repertoires from about 730 donors and added high-resolution HLA genotyping to study TCR occurrence patterns. In the later analysis, no new phenotypic data were used to find candidate immune exposures; instead, reliance was placed on TCR beta sequences and their occurrence across donors. An earlier analysis of around 540 of the donors applied high-throughput TCR beta sequencing to assess whether each TCR beta V gene segment acted as functional or pseudogenic. Alongside the repertoire data, information on donor age, sex, ethnicity and CMV serostatus was compiled. Genome-wide SNP genotypes for about three fifths of the roughly 670 donors were used in a later genetic analysis, which treated that subset as a discovery cohort. All discovery cohort repertoires had been generated using a single sequencing platform. HLA typing covered class I and class II loci at four-digit resolution. Typing coverage differed by locus: A, B, C, DRB1 and DQB1 were typed in about 620-640 donors, DQA1 in 500 to 550, DPA1 in some 610, and DPB1 in 472. Four to six DR-DQ haplotypes were handled as single units for association and clustering, since linkage in the cohort was strong. Among 398 genotyped donors of the cohort, an average of around 240,000 unique TCR beta nucleotide sequences were sequenced per donor, around a sixth of them non-productive. Points the paper makes about the study in general: Across donors, most TCR sequences were observed very rarely, whereas some public TCRs were present in many individuals. Most CMV-associated TCR beta chains appeared to be HLA-restricted in a later analysis, and the HLA associations seemed to be driven largely by CMV exposure. A further reported finding was that TCR beta sequences accurately predicted the HLA-A and HLA-B alleles for most subjects in the first cohort. The classifier was reported to diagnose cytomegalovirus status with high specificity and sensitivity in both the original and validation cohorts. In this cohort, only TCR beta chains were sequenced, and detectable features were limited by the absence of alpha or paired-chain data. In a later analysis, HLA-associated TCR beta chains showed more clonal expansion and lower generation probabilities than non-associated chains that were equally common. According to a later genetic analysis, donors in an Asian-associated ancestry cluster had fewer N-insertions in productive TCRs than the approximately 700-donor mean. In a later analysis, several top co-occurrence clusters were reported to appear linked to parvovirus B19, influenza, CMV and Epstein-Barr virus. Linkage disequilibrium might explain the correlated functional status among segregating V segments, but an unknown experimental factor could not be excluded. According to the authors, the approach could potentially be generalized to other disease states and immunological phenotypes. The study listed 150 to 200 TCR beta chains as associated with cytomegalovirus. A cluster of highly shared sequence variants was judged likely to represent a technical artifact of the sequencing pipeline. Because some donors lacked HLA typing at each locus, the association tests relied only on the typed subset. In a later analysis, the rate of TCR association differed among HLA loci, with DRB1 alleles having the most associated TCRs and HLA-C alleles having the fewest. At a false discovery rate of 0.05, a later analysis linked about 17,000 TCR beta sequences to specific HLA alleles. A few of the identified cytomegalovirus-associated TCR beta chains were confirmed in vitro to be specific for cytomegalovirus antigens. The presence/absence analyses assumed that sequencing depth was roughly uniform across donors, and that assumption may not be true. Broadly in line with IMGT annotations, most TCR beta V segments showed up in productive rearrangements about 87% or about 30% of the time in an earlier analysis of a few hundred of the donors. CMV serostatus was the only immune exposure information available for the cohort. The earlier analysis of about 600 of the donors excluded around 17 rarely observed V segments, including chromosome 9 orphons, because counts were too low. Strong co-occurrence of HLA alleles, especially DR and DQ, made assigning TCR associations to individual alleles difficult. An association between a missense DCLRE1C variant and V-gene and J-gene trimming of TCR beta chains was found in a later genetic analysis and replicated in an independent cohort. Some IMGT-functional V segments, including TRBV6-2 and TRBV6-3, could not be told apart with the 87-base-pair reads, so those segments were excluded.

The cohort was made up of roughly 670 healthy bone marrow donors. At the time of sampling, every cohort member was nominally healthy, though immune exposures that went unrecorded were likely present. The donor tested CMV seropositive, placing the donor among the 250 to 300 seropositive members of the cohort. A peripheral blood sample was collected from each donor, and TCR beta sequencing was performed on peripheral blood mononuclear cells. The Qiagen DNeasy Blood Extraction Kit was used to extract genomic DNA from the blood cell samples. The CDR3, from cysteine to phenylalanine, totals 12 residues. Left in the record is the CDR3 DNA by itself, 36 bases read in frame from the first base. The V end loses 5 bases and the J end loses 3 bases, and a stretch of 8 bases separates them. CDR1 and CDR2 are drawn from the germline V gene: MNHEY, SVGAGI. The method was the immunoSEQ multiplex PCR assay. A mixture of 60 forward primers for TCR Vbeta segments and 13 reverse primers for TCR Jbeta segments was used in the multiplex PCR. Amplification of the CDR3 region of rearranged TCR beta genes was performed with a multiplex PCR assay on genomic DNA. The Illumina HiSeq System was used to sequence the amplified TCR beta libraries as 87-base-pair reads. The paper's processing steps were these. In a later analysis, tens of millions of unique TCR beta chains were counted across the approximately 670 repertoires, and around 10 million of these chains were shared by at least two donors. Raw reads were error-corrected and collapsed into unique sequences by a nearest-neighbor algorithm in which closely related sequences were merged to remove PCR and sequencing errors. Alignment of CDR3 sequences to IMGT reference sequences was used to assign V, D and J gene segments. For a sequence to be retained, at least a six-nucleotide match to both a V gene segment and a J gene segment was required. A rearrangement counted as productive if the CDR3 had no stop codons and remained in frame with V and J, and every other rearrangement counted as non-productive. CDR3 was defined according to IMGT convention as the region running from the second conserved V-encoded cysteine to the conserved J-encoded phenylalanine. The earlier analysis of approximately 590 of the donors excluded any sequence lacking an unambiguous match to a single V gene segment. An earlier analysis of fewer than 750 of the donors classified V segments as functional when productive rearrangements were above 56.7% and as segregating when the standard deviation between donors was above 5%. A statistical classification framework was built for diagnosing cytomegalovirus status from the catalog of TCR beta chain sequences. A later analysis assigned V and J genes by comparing TCR nucleotide sequences with IMGT/GENE-DB human TR gene sequences. A later analysis assigned CDR3 sequences and most-parsimonious VDJ recombination scenarios with the TCRdist pipeline. A later analysis defined each TCR beta chain by its CDR3 amino acid sequence plus V-gene family, and excluded reads lacking a unique V-gene family. A later analysis removed 500 to 650 highly shared, low-generation-probability nucleotide sequences to deal with suspected cross-contamination and a sequencing artifact. In a later analysis, a clonal expansion index for each public chain was calculated from normalized within-repertoire ranks of inferred template counts. In a later analysis, generation probabilities were computed with a VDJ recombination model fitted to out-of-frame rearrangements, and the resulting probabilities were checked against IGoR. In a later analysis, hypergeometric tests were used to score TCR-TCR, TCR-HLA and TCR-CMV co-occurrence, with a repertoire-size bias correction applied to TCR pairs. A later analysis estimated false discovery rates by permuting HLA or CMV assignments 20 times. A later analysis grouped co-occurring TCRs with DBSCAN, adding TCRdist sequence similarity when clustering within HLA-allele-positive subsets. Repertoires with fewer than 30,000 or more than 120,000 public chains, plus five repertoires with anomalous nucleotide sharing, were excluded from co-occurrence clustering. TCRdb stores this immuneACCESS table with in-frame sequences only. Part of the clones is absent; in the studies checked, under half of the shortfall reflects unresolved V genes, and no reason is known for the rest. The DNA was the basis for D and trimming; V, J and clone size are from that table. The sample table contains approximately 220,000 clones; only one count was recorded for 82% of them. The ten biggest clones cover 6% of the sample.

The specimen sequenced was PBMCs. The sequence was collected from a man aged 40-49 years in good health and CMV-seropositive. The sequence is built from TRBV6-5 and TRBJ2-7, with the D gene too uncertain to name. The DNA sequence is given as TGTGCCAGCAGTCCCAACAGCTACGAGCAGTACTTC. It encodes CASSPNSYEQYF.